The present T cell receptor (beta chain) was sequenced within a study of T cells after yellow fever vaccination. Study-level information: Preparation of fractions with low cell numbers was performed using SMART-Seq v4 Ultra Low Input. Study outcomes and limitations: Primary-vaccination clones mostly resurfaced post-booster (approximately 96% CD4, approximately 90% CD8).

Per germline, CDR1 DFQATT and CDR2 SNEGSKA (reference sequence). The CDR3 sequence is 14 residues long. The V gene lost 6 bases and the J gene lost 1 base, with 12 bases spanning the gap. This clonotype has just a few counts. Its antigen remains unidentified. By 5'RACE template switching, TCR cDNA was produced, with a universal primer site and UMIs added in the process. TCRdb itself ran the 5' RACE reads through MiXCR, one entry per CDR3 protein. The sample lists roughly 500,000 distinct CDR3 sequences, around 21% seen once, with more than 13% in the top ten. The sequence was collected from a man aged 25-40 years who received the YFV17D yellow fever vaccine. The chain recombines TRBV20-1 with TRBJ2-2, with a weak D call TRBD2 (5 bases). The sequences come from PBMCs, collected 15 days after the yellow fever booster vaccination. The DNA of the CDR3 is TGCAGTGCAGCCCGAGGGATGAACACCGGGGAGCTGTTTTTT. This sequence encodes CSAARGMNTGELFF.